The 26 T cell receptor beta chains presented below share a single source sample, sequenced in a study of blood T cell repertoires in COVID-19. TCRdb's table, derived via immunoSEQ multiplex PCR, lists solely in-frame clones and lacks some. The sample yields about 46,000 clones, 85% to 90% seen once. The source material was peripheral blood. These TCRs come from a man aged 45 to 65 with active COVID-19.

The J gene is TRBJ1-5, the V gene TRBV6-1; D possibly corresponds to TRBD1 (6 bases). Germline CDR1 is MNHNS and CDR2 is SASEGT. CDR3 length: 17 amino acids. V was clipped by 6 bases and J by 4 bases, with 22 bases between them. CDR3 bases: TGTGCCAGCAGGGAACGACCGGGTAAGGGGGTAAATCAGCCCCAGCATTTT. As protein: CASRERPGKGVNQPQHF.

This chain uses TRBV5-1 with TRBJ2-7; no firm D call. With 0 bases removed from V and 1 base from J, the gap between germline ends came to 8 bases. The CDR3 length is 14 residues. Germline lookup yields CDR1 SGHRS and CDR2 YFSETQ. The DNA for the CDR3 is TGCGCCAGCAGCTTGGAGATCACATCCTACGAGCAGTACTTC. Translating gives CASSLEITSYEQYF.

CDR3: CAISRGRTDTQYF. In nucleotides, the CDR3 is TGTGCCATTTCCCGCGGCCGCACAGATACGCAGTATTTT. The chain has TRBV12-3 or TRBV12-4 and TRBJ2-3; the D is unclear. With 10 bases removed from V and 1 base from J, the gap between germline ends came to 12 bases. The CDR3 has 13 amino acids.

This chain connects TRBV9 to TRBJ2-2, with a possible D match to TRBD1 (6 bases). The CDR3 runs to 17 residues. The V gene lost 4 bases and the J gene lost 1 base, with 17 bases spanning the gap. Germline lookup yields CDR1 SGDLS and CDR2 YYNGEE. The CDR3 bases are TGTGCCAGCAGCCTACGAGGGACACGGGAGAACACCGGGGAGCTGTTTTTT. Amino acid sequence: CASSLRGTRENTGELFF.

This clone was seen a handful of times. This chain joins TRBV5-1 and TRBJ2-7, with 7 bases that match TRBD1. Germline CDR1 reads SGHRS; CDR2 reads YFSETQ. This CDR3 has 15 residues. V lost 4 bases to trimming and J lost 5 bases; unmatched junction nucleotides: 12. For the CDR3, the DNA is TGCGCCAGCAGCCCCGGAGACAGGGAAACCCACGAGCAGTACTTC. Protein: CASSPGDRETHEQYF.

V is TRBV5-4 and J is TRBJ2-6; D ambiguous. CDR3 size: 16 residues. CDR1 and CDR2 from the germline V gene are SGHNT and YYREEE (reference sequence). V gave up 6 bases and J gave up 0 bases, with 13 bases separating them. CDR3 sequence (DNA): TGTGCCAGCAACTTCGGTTCCTACTCTGGGGCCAACGTCCTGACTTTC. The encoded protein is CASNFGSYSGANVLTF.

The rearrangement joins TRBV7-2 to TRBJ2-1, with 13 bases fitting TRBD2. CDR3 length equals 14 residues. From germline, CDR1 is SGHTA and CDR2 FQGNSA. The V and J ends lost 7 bases and 11 bases, in that order; junction bases with no gene match: 8. The CDR3 DNA follows: TGTGCCAGCACCCCGGGACTAGCGGGAAGTAAGCAGTTCTTC. This translates into CASTPGLAGSKQFF.

The chain has TRBV6-5 and TRBJ2-3; 12 nucleotides align to TRBD2. Germline loops: CDR1 MNHEY, CDR2 SVGAGI. This CDR3 region has 15 residues. With 6 bases clipped from V and 6 bases from J, the junction kept 7 bases outside the gene matches. The CDR3 nucleotides are TGTGCCAGCAGCGTCCTAGCGGGGGGGCCGGATACGCAGTATTTT. Its protein product is CASSVLAGGPDTQYF.

This chain joins TRBV19 and TRBJ1-5; 8 nucleotides align to TRBD1. With 5 bases clipped from V and 6 bases from J, the junction kept 6 bases outside the gene matches. Germline CDR1 LNHDA, CDR2 SQIVND (reference sequence). CDR3 length: 14 residues. CDR3 in amino acids: CASSGQGTTQPQHF. The CDR3 nucleotides read TGTGCCAGTAGTGGACAGGGTACCACTCAGCCCCAGCATTTT.

This chain uses TRBV15 with TRBJ2-3; no clear D. The CDR3 has 13 residues. In germline, CDR1 is LNHNV, CDR2 YYDKDF (reference sequence). V was shortened by 5 bases and J by 6 bases, with 12 bases between the two germline ends. The CDR3 DNA sequence: TGTGCCACCAGCCTAGAAAGCTCCGATACGCAGTATTTT. Its translation is CATSLESSDTQYF. The full variable domain, with the rest looked up from reference TRBV15 and TRBJ2-3, is DAMVIQNPRYQVTQFGKPVTLSCSQTLNHNVMYWYQQKSSQAPKLLFHYYDKDFNNEADTPDNFQSRRPNTSFCFLDIRSPGLGDTAMYLCATSLESSDTQYFGPGTRLTVL.

This chain joins TRBV10-2 and TRBJ2-5, with 10 bases that match TRBD2. The length of the CDR3 is 14 residues. Germline CDR1 is WSHSY and CDR2 is SAAADI. Trimming took 6 bases from V and 5 from J; bases not matched to a gene: 6. CDR3 coding DNA: TGCGCCAGCAGAGAGCGGGGGGGTGGCGAGACCCAGTACTTC. Translated, it gives CASRERGGGETQYF.

V and J are TRBV3-1 (or the pseudogene TRBV3-2) and TRBJ2-3, with 8 bases that match TRBD2. CDR1 is LGHDT, CDR2 YNNKEL, per germline (reference sequence). V lost 3 bases to trimming and J lost 0 bases; unmatched junction nucleotides: 8. The CDR3 consists of 17 residues. DNA of the CDR3: TGTGCCAGCAGCCATATCCGGGGGGGCCTTAGCACAGATACGCAGTATTTT. Translated: CASSHIRGGLSTDTQYF.

V usage is TRBV19 and J usage is TRBJ2-7, with TRBD2 as a possible D gene (5 bases). This CDR3 spans 12 amino acids. The V gene lost 9 bases and the J gene lost 1 base, with 10 bases spanning the gap. CDR1 and CDR2 (germline): LNHDA, SQIVND (reference sequence). CDR3 sequence reads: CARGDVSYEQYF. As DNA, the CDR3 is TGTGCCAGGGGAGACGTATCCTACGAGCAGTACTTC.

The J gene is TRBJ2-5, the V gene TRBV5-1, with 7 bases lining up with TRBD1. From germline, CDR1 is SGHRS and CDR2 YFSETQ. This CDR3 contains 15 residues. V shed 0 bases, J shed 2 bases, and the junction held 4 bases outside the gene matches. This CDR3 is CASSLGQGRQETQYF. The CDR3 DNA sequence: TGCGCCAGCAGCTTGGGACAGGGTAGGCAAGAGACCCAGTACTTC.

This chain connects TRBV6-1 to TRBJ2-1, with D uncertain. V shed 2 bases and J shed 4 bases, with 6 bases lying between them. The CDR3 extends over 13 amino acids. The germline V gene has CDR1 MNHNS and CDR2 SASEGT. Here the CDR3 DNA reads TGTGCCAGCAGTGAAATACGGTACAATGAGCAGTTCTTC. Protein sequence: CASSEIRYNEQFF.

V is TRBV28 and J is TRBJ1-5, with D hard to call. The germline CDR1 and CDR2 sequences are MDHEN and SYDVKM. Trimming stripped 3 bases from V and 0 bases from J, with 21 bases between. The CDR3 spans 19 residues. The CDR3 here is CASSFRIITGSYSNQPQHF. CDR3 in DNA: TGTGCCAGCAGTTTCAGGATCATAACCGGATCATATAGCAATCAGCCCCAGCATTTT.

J is TRBJ1-5 and V is TRBV4-1, with unresolved D. The V end was cut by 1 base, the J end by 7 bases, with 23 bases between. The CDR3 runs 18 residues. CDR1 is MGHRA, CDR2 YSYEKL, per germline. CDR3 nucleotide sequence: TGCGCCAGCAGCCAAGTAATATCCTTGGTAGGCGGAAGCCAGCCCCAGCATTTT. Its protein product is CASSQVISLVGGSQPQHF.

The V gene is TRBV6-6, the J gene TRBJ2-5; D not resolved. The CDR3 is 12 amino acids. CDR1 is MNHNY and CDR2 is SVGAGI in the germline V gene (reference sequence). V was cut by 0 bases and J by 5 bases, with 4 bases left in between. For the CDR3, the DNA is TGTGCCAGCAGTTACTCGGGCGAGACCCAGTACTTC. It encodes CASSYSGETQYF.

The chain is built from TRBV11-2 and TRBJ2-7; possible D gene TRBD1, 5 bases. Trimming took off 3 bases at V and 6 bases at J, with 9 bases between the two ends. The CDR3 loop spans 12 amino acids. CDR1 is SGHAT, CDR2 FQNNGV, per germline. The CDR3 sequence is CASSFRRGEQYF. In DNA, the CDR3 is TGTGCCAGCAGCTTCCGTAGGGGCGAGCAGTACTTC.

The V call is TRBV5-1, the J call TRBJ2-5; 9 positions agree with TRBD1. V lost 4 bases, J lost 5 bases, and 9 bases stayed unmatched. The CDR3 is made up of 15 amino acids. Germline V gene sequence: CDR1 SGHRS, CDR2 YFSETQ. The CDR3 coding sequence is TGCGCCAGCAGCCCCCTACAGGGGGCAGAGGAGACCCAGTACTTC. Protein product: CASSPLQGAEETQYF.

The V call is TRBV12-5, the J call TRBJ2-3, with a weak D call TRBD1 (6 bases). Germline CDR1 and CDR2: LGHNT and FRNRAP. This CDR3 is built from 16 residues. V dropped 7 bases and J dropped 1 base, with 18 bases sitting between them. The CDR3 region has the DNA TGTGCTAGTGCCACAACGTTGGGGGCGGGCACAGATACGCAGTATTTT. Protein product: CASATTLGAGTDTQYF.

The chain employs TRBV5-1 and TRBJ2-2; TRBD2 aligns across 7 bases. Unmatched junction bases numbered 15, after V lost 4 bases and J lost 0 bases. The CDR3 contains 19 residues. In germline, CDR1 is SGHRS, CDR2 YFSETQ. In DNA form, the CDR3 reads TGCGCCAGCAGCCCAGGGCGGGGTCAGCGGGGACCGAACACCGGGGAGCTGTTTTTT. This gives the protein CASSPGRGQRGPNTGELFF.

This sequence joins TRBV27 and TRBJ2-7; 7 nucleotides match TRBD1. Unmatched junction bases numbered 13, after V lost 10 bases and J lost 4 bases. The germline gives CDR1 MNHEY, CDR2 SMNVEV (reference sequence). The CDR3 spans 14 residues. The CDR3 bases are TGTGCCACCGCGACAGGGAGTACTTTTTACGAGCAGTACTTC. Residues: CATATGSTFYEQYF.

The chain links TRBV6-6 to TRBJ1-5, with unresolved D. Between the trimmed V and J ends, which lost 0 bases and 0 bases, there was a span of 9 bases. Germline CDR1 reads MNHNY; CDR2 reads SVGAGI (reference sequence). The CDR3 has 16 residues. CDR3 protein: CASSYSNKYSNQPQHF. As DNA, the CDR3 is TGTGCCAGCAGTTACTCGAACAAGTATAGCAATCAGCCCCAGCATTTT.

V is TRBV7-9 and J is TRBJ2-3; D might be TRBD2 (6 bases). The length of the CDR3 is 16 residues. Per germline, CDR1 SEHNR and CDR2 FQNEAQ (reference sequence). The V end lost 4 bases, the J end lost 1 base, and 15 bases lay between the germline ends. DNA for the CDR3: TGTGCCAGCAGCTCCTCTCGGGTAGCGGGCACAGATACGCAGTATTTT. This translates into CASSSSRVAGTDTQYF.

This rearrangement joins TRBV14 to TRBJ1-1; 8 bases are a match to TRBD1. The CDR3 extends over 15 amino acids. Germline V gives CDR1 SGHDN, CDR2 FVKESK. The junction had 16 bases not matched to a gene; V was cut back by 6 bases and J by 10 bases. The CDR3 coding sequence is TGTGCCAGCAGTCGCAGCAGGGGGCGAGGGGCGTTAGCTTTCTTT. Protein: CASSRSRGRGALAFF.